This is a list of T cell receptor beta chains from one sample in a study of regulatory T cells in long-lasting Graves disease. TCRdb re-called the multiplex PCR reads through MiXCR, storing one row per CDR3 protein. The data hold about 660,000 distinct CDR3 sequences, with around 30% observed a single time. Sequenced material: peripheral blood mononuclear cells (PBMCs), taken when the disease was refractory, from a patient treated with antithyroid drugs. The receptors stem from a female donor with Graves disease. The CDR3 runs from the conserved cysteine through the conserved F or W. The order of the fields is J gene, V gene, D gene, clone size, CDR3 protein, CDR3 DNA. The D gene is left open where the match is weak. The listing skips clone size in some rows; elsewhere it reads once, few, many or a size class.

j_call: TRBJ1-1
v_call: TRBV6-2/TRBV6-3
d_call: .
clone_size: few
cdr3_aa: CAGQAGTTAPEAFF
cdr3_nt: TGTGCCGGGCAAGCCGGGACGACGGCCCCTGAAGCTTTCTTT

j_call: TRBJ1-4
v_call: TRBV28
d_call: .
clone_size: many
cdr3_aa: CASSLGREEKLFF
cdr3_nt: TGTGCCAGCAGTCTCGGCCGGGAGGAAAAACTGTTTTTT

j_call: TRBJ2-3
v_call: TRBV11-2
d_call: TRBD2
clone_size: .
cdr3_aa: CASSLVGLPTDTQYF
cdr3_nt: TGTGCCAGCAGCTTAGTGGGACTACCCACAGATACGCAGTATTTT

j_call: TRBJ1-5
v_call: TRBV19
d_call: .
clone_size: .
cdr3_aa: CASNGRRDYSNQPQHF
cdr3_nt: TGTGCCAGTAATGGCAGGCGGGATTATAGCAATCAGCCCCAGCATTTT

j_call: TRBJ1-2
v_call: TRBV19
d_call: .
clone_size: .
cdr3_aa: CASSIARFYGYTF
cdr3_nt: TGTGCCAGTAGTATAGCCAGGTTCTATGGCTACACCTTC

j_call: TRBJ2-2
v_call: TRBV5-1
d_call: TRBD2
clone_size: .
cdr3_aa: CASSLKAGPTGELFF
cdr3_nt: TGCGCCAGCAGCTTGAAAGCGGGACCCACCGGGGAGCTGTTTTTT

j_call: TRBJ1-4
v_call: TRBV7-9
d_call: .
clone_size: .
cdr3_aa: CASSLVDSEKLFF
cdr3_nt: TGTGCCAGCAGCTTAGTGGACAGCGAAAAACTGTTTTTT

j_call: TRBJ2-7
v_call: TRBV30
d_call: .
clone_size: few
cdr3_aa: CAWSHLREQYF
cdr3_nt: TGTGCCTGGAGTCATCTGAGGGAGCAGTACTTC

j_call: TRBJ2-2
v_call: TRBV10-3
d_call: .
clone_size: .
cdr3_aa: CAISETATPRLFF
cdr3_nt: TGTGCCATCAGTGAGACGGCTACACCGCGGCTGTTTTTT

j_call: TRBJ1-2
v_call: TRBV11-2
d_call: .
clone_size: .
cdr3_aa: CASSLGQGNSPKRGYTF
cdr3_nt: TGTGCCAGCAGCTTGGGGCAGGGGAACTCACCGAAAAGGGGCTACACCTTC

j_call: TRBJ2-7
v_call: TRBV5-1
d_call: .
clone_size: .
cdr3_aa: CASSLAGLAWAEQYF
cdr3_nt: TGCGCCAGCAGCTTGGCCGGCCTAGCGTGGGCGGAGCAGTACTTC

j_call: TRBJ2-5
v_call: TRBV14
d_call: TRBD2
clone_size: .
cdr3_aa: CASSTGTTYQETQYF
cdr3_nt: TGTGCCAGCAGCACCGGGACTACTTACCAAGAGACCCAGTACTTC

j_call: TRBJ1-1
v_call: TRBV6-9
d_call: .
clone_size: .
cdr3_aa: CASSYGGRAGTEAFF
cdr3_nt: TGTGCCAGCAGTTACGGCGGCAGGGCAGGCACTGAAGCTTTCTTT

j_call: TRBJ2-7
v_call: TRBV2
d_call: TRBD2
clone_size: .
cdr3_aa: CGSSEARVAGASYEQYF
cdr3_nt: TGTGGCAGCAGTGAAGCGCGGGTAGCGGGAGCTTCCTACGAGCAGTACTTC

j_call: TRBJ1-1
v_call: TRBV19
d_call: .
clone_size: few
cdr3_aa: CATRAGNTEAFF
cdr3_nt: TGTGCCACACGGGCGGGGAACACTGAAGCTTTCTTT

j_call: TRBJ1-2
v_call: TRBV7-9
d_call: .
clone_size: .
cdr3_aa: CAIPRGALGYTF
cdr3_nt: TGTGCCATCCCCCGGGGGGCGTTGGGCTACACCTTC

j_call: TRBJ2-7
v_call: TRBV11-2
d_call: .
clone_size: few
cdr3_aa: CASSLDLPGASYEQYF
cdr3_nt: TGTGCCAGCAGCTTAGATCTGCCGGGGGCCTCCTACGAGCAGTACTTC

j_call: TRBJ2-3
v_call: TRBV12-3/TRBV12-4
d_call: TRBD1
clone_size: .
cdr3_aa: CASTRTGTADTQYF
cdr3_nt: TGTGCCAGCACCCGGACAGGGACGGCAGATACGCAGTATTTT

j_call: TRBJ1-1
v_call: TRBV29-1
d_call: .
clone_size: .
cdr3_aa: CSVVDSNTEAFF
cdr3_nt: TGCAGCGTCGTTGACAGTAACACTGAAGCTTTCTTT

j_call: TRBJ1-5
v_call: TRBV2
d_call: TRBD1
clone_size: .
cdr3_aa: CASRPGQGARGNQPQHF
cdr3_nt: TGTGCCAGCAGGCCGGGACAGGGGGCACGCGGAAATCAGCCCCAGCATTTT

j_call: TRBJ2-7
v_call: TRBV3-1
d_call: TRBD2
clone_size: once
cdr3_aa: CASSPGEGSSYEQYF
cdr3_nt: TGTGCCAGCAGCCCTGGGGAGGGAAGCTCCTACGAGCAGTACTTC

j_call: TRBJ1-1
v_call: TRBV12-3/TRBV12-4
d_call: .
clone_size: many
cdr3_aa: CASSPGHSNTEAFF
cdr3_nt: TGTGCCAGCAGTCCCGGACACTCGAACACTGAAGCTTTCTTT

j_call: TRBJ1-6
v_call: TRBV28
d_call: .
clone_size: few
cdr3_aa: CASSPTDSSYNSPLHF
cdr3_nt: TGTGCCAGCAGCCCAACCGACAGCTCCTATAATTCACCCCTCCACTTT

j_call: TRBJ1-1
v_call: TRBV2
d_call: .
clone_size: .
cdr3_aa: CASTLEGTNTEAFF
cdr3_nt: TGTGCCAGCACCCTGGAAGGGACGAACACTGAAGCTTTCTTT

j_call: TRBJ2-5
v_call: TRBV6-2/TRBV6-3
d_call: .
clone_size: .
cdr3_aa: CASSSGTLQETQYF
cdr3_nt: TGTGCCAGCAGTTCCGGGACTTTGCAAGAGACCCAGTACTTC

j_call: TRBJ2-1
v_call: TRBV9
d_call: .
clone_size: .
cdr3_aa: CASSALGFEVNEQFF
cdr3_nt: TGTGCCAGCAGCGCCCTGGGGTTCGAGGTCAATGAGCAGTTCTTC

j_call: TRBJ2-7
v_call: TRBV3-1
d_call: TRBD2
clone_size: few
cdr3_aa: CASSHRTSGLSYEQYF
cdr3_nt: TGTGCCAGCAGCCACAGAACTAGCGGGCTCTCCTACGAGCAGTACTTC

j_call: TRBJ1-2
v_call: TRBV15
d_call: .
clone_size: many
cdr3_aa: CATSRGFMTGNGGYTF
cdr3_nt: TGTGCCACCAGCAGAGGCTTCATGACGGGTAACGGTGGCTACACCTTC

j_call: TRBJ2-7
v_call: TRBV7-9
d_call: TRBD2
clone_size: many
cdr3_aa: CASRRGTSGVSSYEQYF
cdr3_nt: TGTGCCAGCCGCCGCGGGACTAGCGGGGTGAGCTCCTACGAGCAGTACTTC

j_call: TRBJ2-7
v_call: TRBV7-3
d_call: TRBD2
clone_size: .
cdr3_aa: CASSPGRSGGDGEQYF
cdr3_nt: TGTGCCAGCAGCCCAGGAAGGAGCGGGGGAGATGGCGAGCAGTACTTC

j_call: TRBJ2-7
v_call: TRBV6-5
d_call: .
clone_size: many
cdr3_aa: CASSYRGEQYF
cdr3_nt: TGTGCCAGCAGTTACCGTGGTGAGCAGTACTTC

j_call: TRBJ2-7
v_call: TRBV20-1
d_call: TRBD2
clone_size: .
cdr3_aa: CSAEQTSYHEQYF
cdr3_nt: TGCAGTGCTGAACAGACTAGCTACCACGAGCAGTACTTC

j_call: TRBJ1-2
v_call: TRBV3-1
d_call: .
clone_size: .
cdr3_aa: CASSPAGSNYGYTF
cdr3_nt: TGTGCCAGCTCACCGGCGGGCTCTAACTATGGCTACACCTTC

j_call: TRBJ1-5
v_call: TRBV19
d_call: .
clone_size: .
cdr3_aa: CASSAIGEVQPQHF
cdr3_nt: TGTGCCAGTAGTGCCATAGGGGAGGTTCAGCCCCAGCATTTT

j_call: TRBJ2-7
v_call: TRBV7-6
d_call: .
clone_size: few
cdr3_aa: CASRGDRLRFYEQYF
cdr3_nt: TGTGCCAGCAGAGGGGACCGCCTCAGGTTCTACGAGCAGTACTTC

j_call: TRBJ2-5
v_call: TRBV7-9
d_call: .
clone_size: .
cdr3_aa: CASSLSEDPQETQYF
cdr3_nt: TGTGCCAGCAGCCTCTCCGAGGACCCTCAAGAGACCCAGTACTTC

j_call: TRBJ1-5
v_call: TRBV20-1
d_call: TRBD1
clone_size: few
cdr3_aa: CSARDLGQGDQPQHF
cdr3_nt: TGCAGTGCTAGAGATCTTGGACAGGGGGATCAGCCCCAGCATTTT

j_call: TRBJ1-6
v_call: TRBV9
d_call: .
clone_size: .
cdr3_aa: CASQVGGDNSPLHF
cdr3_nt: TGTGCCAGCCAAGTGGGAGGGGATAATTCACCCCTCCACTTT

j_call: TRBJ2-3
v_call: TRBV29-1
d_call: .
clone_size: .
cdr3_aa: CSVRERSGADTQYF
cdr3_nt: TGCAGCGTACGCGAAAGAAGTGGGGCAGATACGCAGTATTTT

j_call: TRBJ1-6
v_call: TRBV5-1
d_call: TRBD1
clone_size: .
cdr3_aa: CASSLDQGVNSPLHF
cdr3_nt: TGCGCCAGCAGCCTAGACCAGGGGGTTAATTCACCCCTCCACTTT

j_call: TRBJ1-4
v_call: TRBV12-3/TRBV12-4
d_call: .
clone_size: few
cdr3_aa: CASSPPPGLQLQRTNEKLFF
cdr3_nt: TGTGCCAGCAGTCCTCCCCCGGGACTCCAACTACAGAGAACTAATGAAAAACTGTTTTTT

j_call: TRBJ1-4
v_call: TRBV5-1
d_call: .
clone_size: .
cdr3_aa: CASSLGAGQGEKLFF
cdr3_nt: TGCGCCAGCAGCTTGGGTGCAGGGCAGGGAGAAAAACTGTTTTTT

j_call: TRBJ2-7
v_call: TRBV2
d_call: .
clone_size: .
cdr3_aa: CASSFYLNSGRSYEQYF
cdr3_nt: TGTGCCAGCAGTTTTTACCTTAATAGCGGAAGATCCTACGAGCAGTACTTC

j_call: TRBJ1-1
v_call: TRBV29-1
d_call: .
clone_size: .
cdr3_aa: CSVAEVYEAFF
cdr3_nt: TGCAGCGTTGCGGAAGTCTATGAAGCTTTCTTT

j_call: TRBJ2-7
v_call: TRBV11-2
d_call: .
clone_size: few
cdr3_aa: CASSPVQAYEQYF
cdr3_nt: TGTGCCAGCAGCCCAGTCCAGGCCTACGAGCAGTACTTC

j_call: TRBJ1-1
v_call: TRBV2
d_call: .
clone_size: few
cdr3_aa: CASSGTGSKMNTEAFF
cdr3_nt: TGTGCCAGCAGCGGTACAGGAAGCAAAATGAACACTGAAGCTTTCTTT

j_call: TRBJ1-6
v_call: TRBV7-9
d_call: .
clone_size: .
cdr3_aa: CASSLAVREMGSPLHF
cdr3_nt: TGTGCCAGCAGCCTCGCCGTGAGGGAGATGGGTTCACCCCTCCACTTT

j_call: TRBJ2-2
v_call: TRBV6-1
d_call: TRBD1
clone_size: .
cdr3_aa: CASSPARQGPGELFF
cdr3_nt: TGTGCCAGCAGCCCGGCCAGACAGGGGCCCGGGGAGCTGTTTTTT

j_call: TRBJ1-5
v_call: TRBV30
d_call: TRBD1
clone_size: few
cdr3_aa: CAWRSADRGNQPQHF
cdr3_nt: TGTGCCTGGAGGTCGGCTGACAGGGGCAATCAGCCCCAGCATTTT

j_call: TRBJ1-2
v_call: TRBV6-5
d_call: TRBD1
clone_size: few
cdr3_aa: CASSYSGTGVYGYTF
cdr3_nt: TGTGCCAGCAGTTACTCCGGGACAGGGGTCTATGGCTACACCTTC